The rows below give T cell receptor beta chains drawn from one sample of a study of blood T cells in healthy people across ages. TCRdb processed the 5' RACE reads anew with MiXCR; each CDR3 protein has one entry. The sample contains around 1,000,000 distinct CDR3 sequences, around 27% of which appear only once. These same data were also listed under a study on T cells of mothers and their children.

The sequenced material came from blood. Every receptor here comes from a girl aged 2 to 10 in good health. CDR3s include the opening cysteine and the closing phenylalanine or tryptophan. The D gene is left open where the match is weak. The size entry is marked missing in some rows and otherwise reads once, few, many or a size class.

clone_size	d_call	v_call	j_call	cdr3_aa	cdr3_nt
once	-	TRBV7-4	TRBJ1-4	CASSLKRTAFNEKLFF	TGTGCCAGCAGCCTAAAGCGGACGGCCTTTAATGAAAAACTGTTTTTT
once	-	TRBV7-2	TRBJ2-7	CASSLPLGEQYF	TGTGCCAGCAGCCTACCTCTCGGCGAGCAGTACTTC
-	-	TRBV7-9	TRBJ2-7	CAIGPSHSYEQYF	TGTGCCATCGGACCATCACACTCTTACGAGCAGTACTTC
few	-	TRBV25-1	TRBJ2-4	CASSEQGAKNIQYF	TGTGCCAGCAGTGAGCAAGGGGCCAAAAACATTCAGTACTTC
few	-	TRBV7-9	TRBJ2-7	CASSLGTASSYERYF	TGTGCCAGCAGCTTAGGGACCGCGAGCTCCTACGAGCGGTACTTC
-	-	TRBV5-6	TRBJ2-7	CASSLEPSGFSYEQYF	TGTGCCAGCAGCTTGGAACCTTCTGGGTTCTCCTACGAGCAGTACTTC
-	TRBD2	TRBV11-3	TRBJ2-1	CASSSGDRVSGRAFYNEQFF	TGTGCCAGCAGCTCGGGGGACAGAGTTAGCGGGAGGGCCTTCTACAATGAGCAGTTCTTC
-	TRBD2	TRBV12-5	TRBJ2-2	CASAKAGVDTGELFF	TGTGCTAGTGCCAAAGCGGGAGTGGACACCGGGGAGCTGTTTTTT
-	TRBD1	TRBV18	TRBJ2-5	CASSYRQGRSETQYF	TGTGCCAGCTCATACCGACAGGGACGATCGGAGACCCAGTACTTC
-	TRBD1	TRBV27	TRBJ1-5	CASSPQGAGGNQPQHF	TGTGCCAGCAGTCCGCAGGGGGCCGGGGGCAATCAGCCCCAGCATTTT
few	-	TRBV6-5	TRBJ1-4	CASSYADGSNEKLFF	TGTGCCAGCAGTTACGCGGACGGATCCAACGAAAAACTGTTTTTT
-	-	TRBV14	TRBJ1-2	CASSQAGYGYTF	TGTGCCAGCAGCCAAGCTGGCTATGGCTACACCTTC
few	-	TRBV11-2	TRBJ2-7	CASSRNGHSYEQYF	TGTGCCAGCAGCAGAAATGGACATTCCTACGAGCAGTACTTC
many	-	TRBV7-3	TRBJ2-1	CASSLTVGHEQFF	TGTGCCAGCAGCTTAACGGTAGGGCATGAGCAGTTCTTC
few	-	TRBV3-1	TRBJ2-7	CASSRIVGDYEQYF	TGTGCCAGCAGCCGCATCGTGGGCGACTACGAGCAGTACTTC
few	-	TRBV20-1	TRBJ2-3	CSARVGASGTDTQYF	TGCAGTGCTAGGGTGGGGGCCTCTGGCACAGATACGCAGTATTTT
few	TRBD2	TRBV2	TRBJ2-1	CASQREDYNEQFF	TGTGCCAGCCAGCGGGAGGATTACAATGAGCAGTTCTTC
-	-	TRBV7-6	TRBJ2-5	CASSLEAFTRETQYF	TGTGCCAGCAGCTTAGAGGCTTTCACGAGAGAGACCCAGTACTTC
few	TRBD1	TRBV27	TRBJ2-1	CASSFNQGASEFF	TGTGCCAGCAGTTTTAACCAGGGGGCGTCTGAGTTCTTC
-	-	TRBV5-1	TRBJ1-3	CASSLGGEYFSGNTIYF	TGCGCCAGCAGCTTGGGGGGAGAGTATTTTTCTGGAAACACCATATATTTT
few	-	TRBV9	TRBJ2-3	CASSVVVTSDTQYF	TGTGCCAGCAGCGTAGTGGTCACTTCAGATACGCAGTATTTT
few	-	TRBV29-1	TRBJ2-7	CSVETTNRGEQYF	TGCAGCGTTGAGACGACGAACCGGGGCGAGCAGTACTTC
few	-	TRBV29-1	TRBJ2-6	CSVEGLANVLTF	TGCAGCGTTGAAGGGTTGGCCAACGTCCTGACTTTC
few	TRBD2	TRBV12-3/TRBV12-4	TRBJ2-1	CASTQTSGYNEQFF	TGTGCCAGCACCCAGACTAGCGGATACAATGAGCAGTTCTTC
-	-	TRBV3-1	TRBJ2-7	CASSQDKPGGNYEQYF	TGTGCCAGCAGCCAAGATAAGCCAGGAGGCAACTACGAGCAGTACTTC
few	-	TRBV28	TRBJ1-5	CASTPTMGNQPQHF	TGTGCCAGCACCCCAACGATGGGGAATCAGCCCCAGCATTTT
-	-	TRBV29-1	TRBJ2-5	CSVVSGPQTQYF	TGCAGCGTCGTCTCAGGGCCGCAGACCCAGTACTTC
-	TRBD1	TRBV2	TRBJ2-5	CASSTAGTGKQETQYF	TGTGCCAGCAGCACCGCAGGGACAGGGAAGCAAGAGACCCAGTACTTC
few	-	TRBV6-1	TRBJ2-6	CASSVPSSGANVLTF	TGTGCCAGCAGTGTCCCCTCCTCTGGGGCCAACGTCCTGACTTTC
-	-	TRBV4-1	TRBJ2-2	CASSQGTVNTGELFF	TGCGCCAGCAGCCAAGGGACGGTTAACACCGGGGAGCTGTTTTTT
-	TRBD2	TRBV6-5	TRBJ2-1	CASSSFGGGYNEQFF	TGTGCCAGCAGTTCCTTCGGGGGAGGGTACAATGAGCAGTTCTTC
few	TRBD2	TRBV20-1	TRBJ2-2	CSARDGDSGIATGELFF	TGCAGTGCTAGAGATGGGGATAGCGGGATCGCGACCGGGGAGCTGTTTTTT
few	-	TRBV21-1	TRBJ2-3	CASIERAFTDTQYF	TGTGCCAGCATCGAGCGGGCGTTCACAGATACGCAGTATTTT
-	-	TRBV7-9	TRBJ2-7	CASSLTTPSSSYEQYF	TGTGCCAGCAGCTTAACAACTCCAAGCAGCTCCTACGAGCAGTACTTC
-	TRBD1	TRBV14	TRBJ2-1	CAGSGQGLYNEQFF	TGTGCCGGCAGCGGACAGGGCCTCTACAATGAGCAGTTCTTC
-	-	TRBV12-5	TRBJ1-5	CASGLVRGADFNPQPQHF	TGTGCTAGTGGTTTGGTACGAGGGGCAGACTTTAACCCTCAGCCCCAGCATTTT
few	-	TRBV20-1	TRBJ2-5	CSARQSIQETQYF	TGCAGTGCTAGACAGTCGATTCAAGAGACCCAGTACTTC
few	-	TRBV27	TRBJ1-4	CASSLLGGEKLFF	TGTGCCAGCAGTTTACTGGGTGGTGAAAAACTGTTTTTT
-	-	TRBV18	TRBJ2-2	CASSPAGKGVGELFF	TGTGCCAGCTCACCTGCCGGGAAAGGCGTCGGGGAGCTGTTTTTT
few	-	TRBV6-5	TRBJ2-1	CASSYTYSRPMNEQFF	TGTGCCAGCAGTTACACCTACTCGAGACCGATGAATGAGCAGTTCTTC